These 2 T cell receptor beta chains were all obtained from the same sample, sequenced in a study of control samples from healthy donors and cancer patients. The repertoire was sequenced with immunoSEQ multiplex PCR; TCRdb's copy has only in-frame clones and lacks some. The sample shows about 160,000 clones, 85% to 90% of them seen only once. Material: blood. The receptor source for this set is a man aged 30-40 years in good health.

The chain couples TRBV6-6 to TRBJ1-5; 7 bases align to TRBD1. This CDR3 has 15 residues. Losses at the gene ends were 1 base for V and 4 bases for J; bases not matched to a gene: 4. The germline gives CDR1 MNHNY, CDR2 SVGAGI (reference sequence). Here the CDR3 DNA reads TGTGCCAGCAGTTACTTGGGACAGACAAATCAGCCCCAGCATTTT. It encodes CASSYLGQTNQPQHF.

The chain uses TRBV14 and TRBJ1-2, with 7 bases that match TRBD1. The CDR3 covers 14 residues. Trimming at V came to 6 bases and at J to 4 bases, leaving 8 bases not matched to a gene. CDR1 and CDR2 (germline): SGHDN, FVKESK. This CDR3 is CASRPQGVSYGYTF. CDR3 DNA sequence: TGTGCCAGCAGACCCCAGGGGGTGAGCTATGGCTACACCTTC.